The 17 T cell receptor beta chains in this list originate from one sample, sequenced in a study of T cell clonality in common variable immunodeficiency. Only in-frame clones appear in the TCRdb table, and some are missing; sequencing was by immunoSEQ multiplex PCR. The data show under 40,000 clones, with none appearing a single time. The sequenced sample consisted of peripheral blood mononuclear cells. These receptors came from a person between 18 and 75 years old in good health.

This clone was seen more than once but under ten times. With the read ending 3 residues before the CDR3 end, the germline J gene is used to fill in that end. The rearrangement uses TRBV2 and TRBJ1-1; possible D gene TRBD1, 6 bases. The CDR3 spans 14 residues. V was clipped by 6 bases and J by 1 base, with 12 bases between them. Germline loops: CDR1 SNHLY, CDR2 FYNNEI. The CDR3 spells CASRNREGNTEAFF. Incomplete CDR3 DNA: TGTGCCAGCAGGAACAGGGAGGGGAACACTGAA.

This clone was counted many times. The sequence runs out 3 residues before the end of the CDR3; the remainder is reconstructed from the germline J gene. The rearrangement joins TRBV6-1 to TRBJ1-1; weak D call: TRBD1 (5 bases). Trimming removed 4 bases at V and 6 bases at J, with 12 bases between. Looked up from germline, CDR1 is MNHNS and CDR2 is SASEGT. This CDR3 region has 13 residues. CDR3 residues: CASSALRGAEAFF. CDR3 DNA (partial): TGTGCCAGCAGTGCTCTCCGGGGGGCTGAA.

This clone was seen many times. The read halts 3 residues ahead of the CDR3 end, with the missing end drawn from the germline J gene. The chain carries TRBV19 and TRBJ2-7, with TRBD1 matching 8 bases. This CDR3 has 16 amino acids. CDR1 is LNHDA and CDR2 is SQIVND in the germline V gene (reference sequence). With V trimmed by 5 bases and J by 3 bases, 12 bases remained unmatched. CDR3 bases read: TGTGCCAGTAGTCGAGGCAGGGGGCGTTCGATCTACGAG. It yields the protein CASSRGRGRSIYE. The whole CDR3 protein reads CASSRGRGRSIYEQYF.

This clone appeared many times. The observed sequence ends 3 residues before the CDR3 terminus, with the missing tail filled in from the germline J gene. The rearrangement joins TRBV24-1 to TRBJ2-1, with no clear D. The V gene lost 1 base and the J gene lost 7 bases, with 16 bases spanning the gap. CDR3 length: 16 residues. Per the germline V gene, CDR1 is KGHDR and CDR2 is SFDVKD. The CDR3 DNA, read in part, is TGTGCCACCAGTGATTTTCAGCATGCCTCCGGGAATGAG. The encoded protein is CATSDFQHASGNE. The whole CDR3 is CATSDFQHASGNEQFF.

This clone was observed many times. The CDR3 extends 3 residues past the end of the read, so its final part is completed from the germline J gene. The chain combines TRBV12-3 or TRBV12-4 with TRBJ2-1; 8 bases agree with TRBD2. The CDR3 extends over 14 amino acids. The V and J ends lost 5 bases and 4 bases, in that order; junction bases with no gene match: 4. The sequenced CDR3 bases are TGTGCCAGCAGTCTTAGCGGGAAATACAATGAG. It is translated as CASSLSGKYNE. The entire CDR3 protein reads CASSLSGKYNEQFF.

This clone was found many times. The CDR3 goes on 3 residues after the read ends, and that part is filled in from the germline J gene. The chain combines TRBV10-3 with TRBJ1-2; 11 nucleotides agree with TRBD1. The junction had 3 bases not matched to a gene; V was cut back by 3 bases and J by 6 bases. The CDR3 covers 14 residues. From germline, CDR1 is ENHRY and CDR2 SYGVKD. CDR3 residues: CAISDPDRGHGYTF. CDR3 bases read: TGTGCCATCAGTGACCCGGACAGGGGGCATGGC.

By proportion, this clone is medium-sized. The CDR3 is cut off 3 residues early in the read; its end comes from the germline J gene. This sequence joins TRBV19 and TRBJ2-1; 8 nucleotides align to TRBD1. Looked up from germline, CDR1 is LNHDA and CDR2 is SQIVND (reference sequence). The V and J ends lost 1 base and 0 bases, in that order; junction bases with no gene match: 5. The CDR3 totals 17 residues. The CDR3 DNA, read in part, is TGTGCCAGTAGTATAGTTACCGGGACAGGCTCCTACAATGAG. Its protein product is CASSIVTGTGSYNE. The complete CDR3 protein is CASSIVTGTGSYNEQFF.

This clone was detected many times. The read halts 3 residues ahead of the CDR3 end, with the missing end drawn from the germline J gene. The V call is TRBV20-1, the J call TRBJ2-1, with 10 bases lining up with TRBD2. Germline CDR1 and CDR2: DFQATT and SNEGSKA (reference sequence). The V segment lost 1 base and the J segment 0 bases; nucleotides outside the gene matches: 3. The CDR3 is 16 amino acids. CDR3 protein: CSARVASGSSYNEQFF. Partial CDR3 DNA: TGCAGTGCTAGAGTAGCTAGCGGGAGCTCCTACAATGAG.

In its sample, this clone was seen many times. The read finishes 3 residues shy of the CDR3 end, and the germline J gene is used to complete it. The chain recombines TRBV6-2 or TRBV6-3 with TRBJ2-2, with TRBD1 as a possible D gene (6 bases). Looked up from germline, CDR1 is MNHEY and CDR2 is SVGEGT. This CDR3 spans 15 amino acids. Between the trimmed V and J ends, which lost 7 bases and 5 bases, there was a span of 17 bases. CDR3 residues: CASTLPRTGTGELFF. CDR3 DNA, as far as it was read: TGTGCCAGCACTCTACCCCGAACAGGGACCGGGGAG.

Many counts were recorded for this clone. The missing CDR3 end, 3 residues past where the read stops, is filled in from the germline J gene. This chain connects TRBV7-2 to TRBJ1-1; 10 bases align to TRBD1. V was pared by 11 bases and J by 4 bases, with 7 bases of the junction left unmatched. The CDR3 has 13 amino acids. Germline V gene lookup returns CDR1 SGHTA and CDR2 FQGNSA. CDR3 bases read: TGTGCCCTTGGGGACAGGGGACCCACTGAA. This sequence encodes CALGDRGPTE. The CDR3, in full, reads CALGDRGPTEAFF.

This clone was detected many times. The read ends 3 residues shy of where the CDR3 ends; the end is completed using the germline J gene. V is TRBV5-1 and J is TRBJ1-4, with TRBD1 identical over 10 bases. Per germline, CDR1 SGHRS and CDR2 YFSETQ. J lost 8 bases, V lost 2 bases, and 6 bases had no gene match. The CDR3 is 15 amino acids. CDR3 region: CASSLSRTGGEKLFF. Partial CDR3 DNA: TGCGCCAGCAGCTTAAGTAGGACAGGGGGAGAAAAA.

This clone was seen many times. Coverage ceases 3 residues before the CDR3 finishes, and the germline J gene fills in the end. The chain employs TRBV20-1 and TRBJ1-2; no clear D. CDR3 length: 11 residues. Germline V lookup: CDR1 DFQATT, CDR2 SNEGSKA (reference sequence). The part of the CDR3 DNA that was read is TGCAGTGCTAGAGACCGCAGGGGC. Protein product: CSARDRRG. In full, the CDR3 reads CSARDRRGYTF.

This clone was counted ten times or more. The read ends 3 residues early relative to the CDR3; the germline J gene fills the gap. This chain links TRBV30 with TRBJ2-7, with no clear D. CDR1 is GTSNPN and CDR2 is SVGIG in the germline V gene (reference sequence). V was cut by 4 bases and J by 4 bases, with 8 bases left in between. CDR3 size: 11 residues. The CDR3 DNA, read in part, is TGTGCCTGGAAAGGCCTTTACGAG. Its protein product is CAWKGLYE. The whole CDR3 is CAWKGLYEQYF.

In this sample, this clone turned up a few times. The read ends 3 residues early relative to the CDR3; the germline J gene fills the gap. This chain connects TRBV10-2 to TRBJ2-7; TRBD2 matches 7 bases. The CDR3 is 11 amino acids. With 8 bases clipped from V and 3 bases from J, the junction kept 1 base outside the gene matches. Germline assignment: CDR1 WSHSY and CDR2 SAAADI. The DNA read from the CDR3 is TGCGCCAGCGGGGGGGACTACGAG. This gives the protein CASGGDYE. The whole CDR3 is CASGGDYEQYF.

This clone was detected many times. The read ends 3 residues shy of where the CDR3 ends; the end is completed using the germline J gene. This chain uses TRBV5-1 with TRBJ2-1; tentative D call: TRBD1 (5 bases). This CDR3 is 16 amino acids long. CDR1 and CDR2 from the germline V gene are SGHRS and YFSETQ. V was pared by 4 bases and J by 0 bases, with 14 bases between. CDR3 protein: CASSPQGGSSYNEQFF. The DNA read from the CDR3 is TGCGCCAGCAGCCCTCAGGGCGGAAGCTCCTACAATGAG.

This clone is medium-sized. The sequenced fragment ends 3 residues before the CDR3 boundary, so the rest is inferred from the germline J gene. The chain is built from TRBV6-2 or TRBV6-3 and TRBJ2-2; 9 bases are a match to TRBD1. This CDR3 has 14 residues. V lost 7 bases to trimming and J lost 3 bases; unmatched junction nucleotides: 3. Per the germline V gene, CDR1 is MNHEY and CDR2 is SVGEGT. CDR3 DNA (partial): TGTGCCAGCACAAGGGACAGGGACACCGGGGAG. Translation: CASTRDRDTGE. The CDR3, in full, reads CASTRDRDTGELFF.

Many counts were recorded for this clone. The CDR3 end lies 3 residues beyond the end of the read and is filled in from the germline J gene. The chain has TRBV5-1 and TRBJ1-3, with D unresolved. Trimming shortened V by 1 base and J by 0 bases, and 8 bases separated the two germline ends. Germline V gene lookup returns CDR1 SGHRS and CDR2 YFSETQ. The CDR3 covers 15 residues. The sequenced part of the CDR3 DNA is TGCGCCAGCAGCTTGCAGGCAAACTCTGGAAACACC. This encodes CASSLQANSGNT. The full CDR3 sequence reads CASSLQANSGNTIYF.